The rows below give T cell receptor beta chains drawn from one sample of a study of post-analysis software for immune sequencing data. Each CDR3 protein is one row after TCRdb ran MiXCR on the PCR reads. The sample lists over 700,000 distinct CDR3 sequences; less than 35% were seen once. Specimen: blood. Every receptor here comes from a girl aged 5 to 17 with multiple sclerosis. Each CDR3 is given with its conserved first and last residue. D genes are given only for firm matches. A clone size is listed for some rows: how often the clone was seen (once, few, many), or a class if it is expanded.

TRBV5-1	-	TRBD1	TRBJ1-2	TGCGCCAGCAGCTTGTTTCCGGACAGGGCCTATAGCTATGGCTACACCTTC	CASSLFPDRAYSYGYTF
TRBV2	-	TRBD1	TRBJ1-5	TGTGCCAGCAGAGGGGAAACAGGGGATCAGCCCCAGCATTTT	CASRGETGDQPQHF
TRBV20-1	few	-	TRBJ2-7	TGCAGTGCTTCCCGGGGGGACAGGCAGTACTTC	CSASRGDRQYF
TRBV6-1	-	TRBD2	TRBJ2-7	TGTGCCAGCAGCGCCTGGGGGGGTAGCGAGCAGTACTTC	CASSAWGGSEQYF
TRBV5-1	-	-	TRBJ2-2	TGCTCCTCTCAGGAGGGGGCAGGGACCGGGGAGCGGTTTTTT	CSSQEGAGTGERFF
TRBV29-1	few	-	TRBJ1-1	TGCAGCGCCCCAGGGACTGTCGGGACTGAAGCTTTCTTT	CSAPGTVGTEAFF
TRBV29-1	-	-	TRBJ2-1	TGCAGCGTTGTTCGGGCCCGCTCCTACAATGAGCAGTTCTTC	CSVVRARSYNEQFF
TRBV9	-	TRBD2	TRBJ2-5	TGTGCCAGCAGCGGGGGGAGGACTAGCGGTAAACAAGAGACCCAGTACTTC	CASSGGRTSGKQETQYF
TRBV27	-	-	TRBJ1-5	TGTGCCAGCAGTTTGACCAGGGCGGGCAATCAGCCCCAGCATTTT	CASSLTRAGNQPQHF
TRBV29-1	few	TRBD2	TRBJ2-1	TGCAGCGTTGAAGCTAGCGGGGTGTCAAATGAGCAGTTCTTC	CSVEASGVSNEQFF
TRBV20-1	-	-	TRBJ1-5	TGCAGTGCTAGAGATCCCGGGGGGGCAAAGAATCAGCCCCAGCATTTT	CSARDPGGAKNQPQHF
TRBV7-2	-	TRBD2	TRBJ2-3	TGTGCCAGCAGCTTACGACTAGCGGGAGTCAACGATACGCAGTATTTT	CASSLRLAGVNDTQYF
TRBV27	few	-	TRBJ2-1	TGTGCCAGCAGTTCGCGAACCGGGACTGGAGTAAACAATGAGCAGTTCTTC	CASSSRTGTGVNNEQFF
TRBV29-1	-	-	TRBJ1-2	TGCAGCGTTCGGGGTAGGGCGGGCTATGGCTACACCTTC	CSVRGRAGYGYTF
TRBV20-1	few	-	TRBJ2-7	TGCAGTGCTAGAGATGTGGGGGTCGAGCAGTACTTC	CSARDVGVEQYF
TRBV4-1	once	TRBD1	TRBJ1-2	TGCGCCAGCAGCCAAGCTCTATTCCCGGGACAGGGAGCTTATGGCTACACCTTC	CASSQALFPGQGAYGYTF
TRBV20-1	-	TRBD1	TRBJ1-5	TGCAGTGCGGACAGGGATTATCAGCCCCAGCATTTT	CSADRDYQPQHF
TRBV4-2	few	TRBD2	TRBJ2-5	TGTGCCAGCAGCCAAGGGGGGGGTTCGGAGACCCAGTACTTC	CASSQGGGSETQYF
TRBV20-1	-	-	TRBJ1-6	TGCAGTGCTATCAGATTCGACGGAAGCTCCTATAATTCACCCCTCCACTTT	CSAIRFDGSSYNSPLHF
TRBV5-1	-	-	TRBJ2-1	TGCGCCAGCAGCTTGGAGGCAGGGTCCAACAATGAGCAGTTCTTC	CASSLEAGSNNEQFF
TRBV27	-	-	TRBJ1-2	TGTGCCAGCAGTACCAGACTTGGGACGGGCTATGGCTACACCTTC	CASSTRLGTGYGYTF
TRBV20-1	-	TRBD1	TRBJ2-3	TGCAGTGCCGCGGACAGGGGTCGAGGCAGGGATACGCAGTATTTT	CSAADRGRGRDTQYF
TRBV9	-	-	TRBJ2-3	TGTGCCAGCAGCAGGCCGCGGGTTCACACAGATACGCAGTATTTT	CASSRPRVHTDTQYF
TRBV12-3/TRBV12-4	-	TRBD2	TRBJ2-3	TGTGCCAGCAGTATAAACCTTAGCGGGGGGACATCAGATACGCAGTATTTT	CASSINLSGGTSDTQYF
TRBV20-1	-	TRBD2	TRBJ2-1	TGCAGTGCCGAGGAAGGAGCCGGGGGGGCCGGTGAGCAGTTCTTC	CSAEEGAGGAGEQFF
TRBV7-2	few	-	TRBJ1-2	TGTGCCAGCAGCTTACCCCGACGGCGAACCACTAACTATGGCTACACCTTC	CASSLPRRRTTNYGYTF
TRBV15	-	-	TRBJ1-2	TGTGCCACCACCGGTACTTCCCTCTATGGCTACACCTTC	CATTGTSLYGYTF
TRBV7-9	few	-	TRBJ2-5	TGTGCCAGCAGCTCCACACAGACCCAGTACTTC	CASSSTQTQYF
TRBV5-5	few	-	TRBJ2-3	TGTGCCAGCAGCTTGTTCCCAGCGGATACGCAGTATTTT	CASSLFPADTQYF
TRBV7-2	-	TRBD1	TRBJ1-2	TGTGCCAGCAGCTCCGCAGGGGGCGCGGCCGGCTATGACTACACCTTC	CASSSAGGAAGYDYTF
TRBV15	-	-	TRBJ1-1	TGTGCCACCAGCCGGGGCGGGGACACTGAAGCTTTCTTT	CATSRGGDTEAFF
TRBV11-2	-	TRBD2	TRBJ2-1	TGTGCCAGCAGCTTAAGGACGGGAGGCTACAATGAGCAGTTCTTC	CASSLRTGGYNEQFF
TRBV4-3	-	-	TRBJ1-4	TGCGCCAGCAGCCAAGGGGTGGGAGAATGGCCCTTGGGGGAAAAACTGTTTTTT	CASSQGVGEWPLGEKLFF
TRBV27	many	-	TRBJ2-5	TGTGCCAGCAGTTTGGCGAGAGGAGAGACCCAGTACTTC	CASSLARGETQYF
TRBV5-6	few	TRBD2	TRBJ2-1	TGTGCCAGCAGCTTGTGGAGTAGCGGGGGGGAGTCGTCCTACAATGAGCAGTTCTTC	CASSLWSSGGESSYNEQFF
TRBV20-1	-	-	TRBJ1-5	TGCAGTGCTAGAGGAGGGTTGGGCAGCAATCAGCCCCAGCATTTT	CSARGGLGSNQPQHF
TRBV6-1	-	-	TRBJ2-7	TGTGCCAGCGCCGCCGAGCGGGTCCAGGAGCAGTACTTC	CASAAERVQEQYF
TRBV7-6	-	TRBD1	TRBJ2-3	TGTGCCAGCAGCCCCGACAGGGGCCCACTGAAGACGCAGTATTTT	CASSPDRGPLKTQYF
TRBV20-1	few	TRBD2	TRBJ2-2	TGCAGTGCCGAGGAACGACTAGCGGGGAAATGCCCCGGGGAGCTGTTTTTT	CSAEERLAGKCPGELFF
TRBV12-3/TRBV12-4	-	-	TRBJ1-5	TGTGCCAGCAGCCGGGCGACTAGGAGCAATCAGCCCCAGCATTTT	CASSRATRSNQPQHF
TRBV7-8	-	TRBD2	TRBJ2-1	TGTGCCAGCAGCCTCGGGACTAGCGGGAGGGCCGCCAATGAGCAGTTCTTC	CASSLGTSGRAANEQFF
TRBV7-2	-	-	TRBJ1-2	TGTGCCAGCAGCTTCCAAGGACCCTTGGAGGATGGCTACACCTTC	CASSFQGPLEDGYTF
TRBV5-1	-	TRBD1	TRBJ2-1	TGCGCCAGCAGCTTCGGACAGGGAAGGAGTGAGCAGTTCTTC	CASSFGQGRSEQFF
TRBV4-3	-	-	TRBJ2-4	TGCGCCAGCAGCCAAGATAGGACCCCTAAGCCTTTAGCCAAAGACATTCAGTACTTC	CASSQDRTPKPLAKDIQYF
TRBV12-3/TRBV12-4	once	TRBD1	TRBJ1-4	TGTGCCAGCAGCCAAACCCGACAGGGTTTTAATGAAAAACTGTTTTTT	CASSQTRQGFNEKLFF
TRBV9	-	-	TRBJ2-3	TGTGCCAGCAGCGTATCCGGCCACAACACAGATACGCAGTATTTT	CASSVSGHNTDTQYF
TRBV6-6	few	-	TRBJ2-7	TGTGCCAGCCTCGCCGGGTACGAGCAGTACTTC	CASLAGYEQYF
TRBV6-5	many	-	TRBJ2-5	TGTGCCAGCAGACAGGGTGAGACCCAGTACTTC	CASRQGETQYF
TRBV20-1	-	-	TRBJ2-6	TGCAGTGCTAGTATGCACTCTGGGGCCAACGTCCTGACTTTC	CSASMHSGANVLTF
TRBV11-2	-	-	TRBJ2-5	TGTGCCAGCAGCTCGAAAACCACCGGAGGGCCGGTTGGGACCCAGTACTTC	CASSSKTTGGPVGTQYF
TRBV5-1	few	TRBD2	TRBJ2-1	TGCGCCAGCAGCTTGGGACTAGCGGACGATGAGCAGTTCTTC	CASSLGLADDEQFF
TRBV5-1	-	-	TRBJ1-1	TGCGCCAGCAGCTTGGCCTTTCAGAGAATCGGTGAAGCTTTCTTT	CASSLAFQRIGEAFF
TRBV20-1	-	TRBD2	TRBJ2-2	TGCAGTGCTAGCCTAGCGGGGGGAAACACCGGGGAGCTGTTTTTT	CSASLAGGNTGELFF
TRBV20-1	few	-	TRBJ1-2	TGCAGCGCCGTTCAAGGGTTTTACACCTTC	CSAVQGFYTF
TRBV7-9	-	-	TRBJ1-3	TGTGCCAGCAGCTCCACACCACCGACAGGCTCTGGAAACACCATATATTTT	CASSSTPPTGSGNTIYF